Below are 32 T cell receptor beta chains sequenced from a single sample in a study of T cells in Graves' hyperthyroidism and ophthalmopathy. TCR beta CDR3 regions were amplified from RNA transcripts. The primer set for the first-round RT-PCR of the TCR CDR3 was HTBI. Each CDR3 protein is one row after TCRdb ran MiXCR on the multiplex PCR reads. Of 300,000 to 450,000 distinct CDR3 sequences listed, about 13% are singletons. Material: blood. Every receptor here comes from a young woman with Graves' hyperthyroidism.

This clonotype occurred many times. The genes are TRBV30 and TRBJ2-2, with no clear D. This CDR3 region has 12 residues. V dropped 5 bases and J dropped 1 base, with 5 bases sitting between them. Germline V gene sequence: CDR1 GTSNPN, CDR2 SVGIG (reference sequence). The CDR3, as DNA: TGTGCCTGGGGTGAGAACACCGGGGAGCTGTTTTTT. The encoded protein is CAWGENTGELFF.

This clonotype has just a few counts. This chain connects TRBV20-1 to TRBJ1-2; D is possibly TRBD1 (5 bases). This CDR3 spans 17 amino acids. The V gene lost 1 base and the J gene lost 0 bases, with 18 bases spanning the gap. The germline V gene has CDR1 DFQATT and CDR2 SNEGSKA (reference sequence). The CDR3, as DNA: TGCAGTGCTAGAGCGTTAAATACGGGGGTAGCTAACTATGGCTACACCTTC. It specifies CSARALNTGVANYGYTF.

The table lists this clonotype with a few counts. One end of the junction is discordant with germline, which a read error may explain. This rearrangement joins TRBV27 to TRBJ1-5, with D possibly matching TRBD1 (6 bases). Germline V gene sequence: CDR1 MNHEY, CDR2 SMNVEV (reference sequence). The CDR3 extends over 14 amino acids. CDR3: CASSFPGANQPRHF. CDR3 nucleotide sequence: TGTGCCAGCAGTTTTCCAGGGGCCAATCAGCCCCGGCATTTT.

This clonotype was detected many times. The CDR3 spells CAVRRGLDYGYTF. CDR3 coding DNA: TGTGCCGTCCGCAGGGGGCTGGACTATGGCTACACCTTC. The rearrangement uses TRBV15 and TRBJ1-2; 8 bases fit TRBD1. V shed 11 bases and J 3 bases; nucleotides not matched to a gene: 8. The CDR3 sequence is 13 residues long. Germline V CDR1 and CDR2: LNHNV, YYDKDF (reference sequence).

This clonotype has ten or more counts. The V and J genes are TRBV5-4 and TRBJ2-5; 8 nucleotides line up with TRBD1. Losses at the gene ends were 4 bases for V and 5 bases for J; bases not matched to a gene: 10. Per germline, CDR1 SGHNT and CDR2 YYREEE (reference sequence). This CDR3 spans 15 amino acids. CDR3 protein: CASSTGQGSRETQYF. The CDR3 DNA sequence: TGTGCCAGCAGCACCGGACAGGGAAGTCGGGAGACCCAGTACTTC.

J is TRBJ2-3 and V is TRBV4-3; 12 nucleotides match TRBD1. Germline assignment: CDR1 LGHNA and CDR2 YSLEER. The CDR3 has 16 residues. Trimming removed 0 bases from V and 8 bases from J; junction bases left unmatched: 6. The CDR3 sequence: CASSQDTGTGGGTQYF. The CDR3 coding sequence is TGCGCCAGCAGCCAAGACACCGGGACAGGGGGCGGTACGCAGTATTTT.

This clonotype was counted between two and nine times. The gene calls are TRBV7-9 and TRBJ1-2; D is unresolved. Germline loops: CDR1 SEHNR, CDR2 FQNEAQ (reference sequence). This CDR3 is 14 amino acids long. V dropped 5 bases and J dropped 3 bases, with 13 bases sitting between them. This CDR3 is CASSPAAWDYGYTF. The CDR3 DNA is TGTGCCAGCAGCCCCGCCGCCTGGGACTATGGCTACACCTTC.

This clonotype has at least ten counts. V is TRBV6-1 and J is TRBJ2-1; 10 positions match TRBD2. The V segment lost 8 bases and the J segment 9 bases; nucleotides outside the gene matches: 16. CDR1 and CDR2 from the germline V gene are MNHNS and SASEGT. The CDR3 extends over 16 amino acids. The CDR3 sequence is CASQEIGLAELLEQFF. The CDR3 DNA is TGTGCCAGCCAGGAGATTGGACTAGCGGAGTTGCTTGAGCAGTTCTTC.

This clonotype was picked up many times. The rearrangement links TRBV6-5 to TRBJ1-1, with 7 bases fitting TRBD1. The length of the CDR3 is 17 residues. The junction had 8 bases not matched to a gene; V was cut back by 0 bases and J by 1 base. Germline V gene data show CDR1 as MNHEY and CDR2 as SVGAGI. The CDR3 sequence is CASSYSRGGHPNTEAFF. CDR3 nucleotides: TGTGCCAGCAGTTACTCGAGAGGGGGCCACCCGAACACTGAAGCTTTCTTT.

This clonotype was detected many times. The V and J genes are TRBV2 and TRBJ2-5, with D maybe TRBD2 (6 bases). Germline V gives CDR1 SNHLY, CDR2 FYNNEI. V lost 6 bases, J lost 3 bases, and 11 bases lay in between. The CDR3 totals 13 residues. This CDR3 reads CASREGSEETQYF. In nucleotides, the CDR3 is TGTGCCAGCAGGGAGGGATCAGAAGAGACCCAGTACTTC.

This clonotype has at least ten counts. This chain links TRBV19 with TRBJ1-4; 8 nucleotides match TRBD1. V was pared by 7 bases and J by 7 bases, with 14 bases of the junction left unmatched. The V gene's germline CDR1 is LNHDA and CDR2 SQIVND (reference sequence). The CDR3 has 16 residues. DNA for the CDR3: TGTGCCAGTATGGGACAGGCTTCCCGTCGTAGTGAAAAACTGTTTTTT. It specifies CASMGQASRRSEKLFF.

This clonotype was picked up many times. The chain is built from TRBV20-1 and TRBJ2-7; 7 bases are a match to TRBD2. The CDR3 totals 12 residues. Trimming at V came to 7 bases and at J to 4 bases, leaving 7 bases not matched to a gene. CDR1 is DFQATT and CDR2 is SNEGSKA in the germline V gene (reference sequence). The CDR3 coding sequence is TGCAGTGTGGGGGGGGGTTCTTACGAGCAGTACTTC. Its protein is CSVGGGSYEQYF.

The rearrangement links TRBV10-3 to TRBJ2-2; 7 bases agree with TRBD2. The CDR3 has 18 residues. CDR1 ENHRY and CDR2 SYGVKD come from the germline V gene. Losses at the gene ends were 10 bases for V and 0 bases for J; bases not matched to a gene: 17. CDR3 protein: CATQGWLAEPSNTGELFF. CDR3 coding DNA: TGTGCCACGCAAGGGTGGCTAGCGGAACCATCGAACACCGGGGAGCTGTTTTTT.

The chain has TRBV19 and TRBJ2-3, with D possibly being TRBD2 (5 bases). Trimming pared 3 bases from V and 0 bases from J, leaving 10 bases between. Germline V CDR1 and CDR2: LNHDA, SQIVND (reference sequence). The CDR3 consists of 15 residues. For the CDR3, the DNA is TGTGCCAGTAGTATCGGTAGCGCCAGCACAGATACGCAGTATTTT. Translated, it gives CASSIGSASTDTQYF.

This clonotype occurred many times. The chain carries TRBV20-1 and TRBJ1-2; D is undetermined. V was clipped by 0 bases and J by 5 bases, with 16 bases between them. This CDR3 contains 15 residues. Germline CDR1 reads DFQATT; CDR2 reads SNEGSKA (reference sequence). CDR3 sequence reads: CSARDLTFGMYGYTF. CDR3 nucleotides: TGCAGTGCTAGAGATCTAACCTTCGGGATGTATGGCTACACCTTC.

This clonotype was seen repeatedly, ten times or more. V and J are TRBV29-1 and TRBJ2-7; D gene uncertain. V lost 4 bases and J lost 0, with 7 bases in between. Germline assignment: CDR1 SQVTM and CDR2 ANQGSEA. The length of the CDR3 is 12 residues. DNA of the CDR3: TGCAGCGTTGCCGCCGACTCCTACGAGCAGTACTTC. Protein sequence: CSVAADSYEQYF.

In its sample, this clonotype was seen many times. This chain uses TRBV7-9 with TRBJ2-1; 8 bases fit TRBD2. The CDR3 contains 14 residues. With 5 bases clipped from V and 9 bases from J, the junction kept 9 bases outside the gene matches. Looked up from germline, CDR1 is SEHNR and CDR2 is FQNEAQ (reference sequence). DNA of the CDR3: TGTGCCAGCAGCCCGGGACTAGTCTCGATTGAGCAGTTCTTC. This sequence encodes CASSPGLVSIEQFF.

This clonotype appeared many times. The J gene is TRBJ2-5, the V gene TRBV11-2; maybe TRBD2 (6 bases). V lost 5 bases and J 2 bases, leaving 15 bases between the germline ends. CDR1 is SGHAT and CDR2 is FQNNGV in the germline V gene. The CDR3 contains 15 residues. The CDR3 bases are TGTGCCAGCAGCCAGGGCGGGGAGACACAAGAGACCCAGTACTTC. This codes for CASSQGGETQETQYF.

The rearrangement joins TRBV28 to TRBJ1-5; D call uncertain. The germline V and J ends were trimmed by 6 bases and 5 bases, with 17 bases remaining between them. The CDR3 contains 15 residues. Looked up from germline, CDR1 is MDHEN and CDR2 is SYDVKM. Written as DNA, the CDR3 is TGTGCCAGCAGCTTTCGCCTCGCTGAGTATCAGCCCCAGCATTTT. This codes for CASSFRLAEYQPQHF.

In this sample, this clonotype turned up many times. The chain combines TRBV20-1 with TRBJ2-1; 9 bases map to TRBD2. The CDR3 is 14 amino acids. The V segment lost 6 bases and the J segment 8 bases; nucleotides outside the gene matches: 11. The germline CDR1 and CDR2 sequences are DFQATT and SNEGSKA (reference sequence). The CDR3 DNA sequence: TGCAGTGCCCACGGCCTAGCGGGATCCGATGAGCAGTTCTTC. Its translation: CSAHGLAGSDEQFF.

This clonotype was counted many times. This chain uses TRBV11-2 with TRBJ2-1; TRBD2 might be the D (5 bases). CDR3 length equals 18 residues. Trimming removed 4 bases from V and 1 base from J, with 20 bases in between. CDR1 and CDR2 (germline): SGHAT, FQNNGV. The CDR3: CASSSPFFGESSYNEQFF. CDR3 sequence (DNA): TGTGCCAGCAGCTCCCCCTTTTTTGGGGAGTCGTCCTACAATGAGCAGTTCTTC.

The chain has TRBV11-2 and TRBJ2-3; D unclear. V was cut by 9 bases and J by 6 bases, with 16 bases left in between. Germline CDR1 reads SGHAT; CDR2 reads FQNNGV. The CDR3 sequence is 13 residues long. The DNA of the CDR3 is TGTGCCAGTTTGATGTGGGCCGCGGATACGCAGTATTTT. As protein: CASLMWAADTQYF.

This clonotype was recorded at least ten times. V gene TRBV27 combines with J gene TRBJ2-1, with D unclear. This CDR3 is 14 amino acids long. Trimming left V 4 bases short and J 0 bases short, with 7 bases between. Germline V gives CDR1 MNHEY, CDR2 SMNVEV (reference sequence). CDR3 nucleotides: TGTGCCAGCAGTTCGTTAGACTCCTACAATGAGCAGTTCTTC. Protein: CASSSLDSYNEQFF.

This clonotype was counted many times. The J gene is TRBJ1-4, the V gene TRBV11-2; D might be TRBD1 (6 bases). From germline, CDR1 is SGHAT and CDR2 FQNNGV. The CDR3 has 12 amino acids. Trimming left V 3 bases short and J 7 bases short, with 6 bases between. CDR3 in DNA: TGTGCCAGCAGCTTGGGGGCTGAAAAACTGTTTTTT. This translates into CASSLGAEKLFF.

The V and J genes are TRBV28 and TRBJ2-5, with 8 bases fitting TRBD1. The germline CDR1 and CDR2 sequences are MDHEN and SYDVKM. V shed 1 base, J shed 7 bases, and the junction held 11 bases outside the gene matches. The CDR3 is made up of 16 amino acids. CDR3 sequence: CASSLLGTGTDGTQYF. The CDR3 coding sequence is TGTGCCAGCAGTTTATTGGGGACAGGCACCGACGGGACCCAGTACTTC.

This clonotype was observed at least ten times. This chain uses TRBV28 with TRBJ2-1; D could derive from TRBD1 or TRBD2 (5 bases each). Germline assignment: CDR1 MDHEN and CDR2 SYDVKM. The germline V and J ends were trimmed by 2 bases and 4 bases, with 9 bases remaining between them. The CDR3 loop spans 14 amino acids. The CDR3 sequence: CASSLVGVYNEQFF. CDR3 coding DNA: TGTGCCAGCAGTTTAGTGGGGGTGTACAATGAGCAGTTCTTC.

In this sample, this clonotype turned up many times. V usage is TRBV18 and J usage is TRBJ2-3, with TRBD2 matching 7 bases. Germline V gene sequence: CDR1 KGHSH, CDR2 LQKENI. The CDR3 is 14 amino acids. V trimming: 5 bases; J trimming: 0 bases; junction bases outside the gene matches: 2. CDR3 sequence (DNA): TGTGCCAGCTCAGCGACTAGCAGCACAGATACGCAGTATTTT. Protein product: CASSATSSTDTQYF.

The chain joins TRBV9 to TRBJ1-3, with a weak D call TRBD1 (6 bases). This CDR3 is built from 15 residues. V dropped 4 bases and J dropped 0 bases, with 11 bases sitting between them. The germline V gene has CDR1 SGDLS and CDR2 YYNGEE. CDR3 in DNA: TGTGCCAGCAGCCCATGGGACAACTCTGGAAACACCATATATTTT. Amino acid sequence: CASSPWDNSGNTIYF.

This clonotype has at least ten counts. The chain has TRBV7-3 and TRBJ2-3, with a tentative D call TRBD1 (5 bases). V was trimmed by 4 bases and J by 2 bases, leaving 10 bases between them. CDR3 length: 14 residues. Germline CDR1 SGHTA, CDR2 FQGTGA. The CDR3 DNA follows: TGTGCCAGCAGCTCCCCAGGGAACACAGATACGCAGTATTTT. Translated: CASSSPGNTDTQYF.

This clonotype has a count of ten or more. This rearrangement joins TRBV11-2 to TRBJ2-7, with TRBD1 as a possible D gene (6 bases). CDR1 SGHAT and CDR2 FQNNGV come from the germline V gene. This CDR3 comprises 16 residues. V lost 3 bases and J lost 4, with 19 bases in between. CDR3 region: CASSFMSGQTTYEQYF. The CDR3 nucleotides read TGTGCCAGCAGCTTTATGTCGGGACAAACAACTTACGAGCAGTACTTC. The whole variable domain, remainder taken from reference TRBV11-2 and TRBJ2-7, is EAGVAQSPRYKIIEKRQSVAFWCNPISGHATLYWYQQILGQGPKLLIQFQNNGVVDDSQLPKDRFSAERLKGVDSTLKIQPAKLEDSAVYLCASSFMSGQTTYEQYFGPGTRLTVT.

This clonotype was recorded at least ten times. CDR3 sequence (DNA): TGTGCCAGCAGCTCCATGGGGACAGAAAAAGAGACCCAGTACTTC. Its translation: CASSSMGTEKETQYF. The V gene is TRBV7-9, the J gene TRBJ2-5; 7 nucleotides match TRBD1. Losses at the gene ends were 4 bases for V and 3 bases for J; bases not matched to a gene: 8. CDR1 is SEHNR and CDR2 is FQNEAQ in the germline V gene (reference sequence). CDR3 length: 15 residues.

This clonotype was counted ten times or more. This chain connects TRBV19 to TRBJ2-1; 10 bases fit TRBD2. The CDR3 loop spans 19 amino acids. The ends lost 3 bases at V and 5 bases at J; junction bases unmatched: 16. Germline V lookup: CDR1 LNHDA, CDR2 SQIVND (reference sequence). The CDR3 loop is CASSMEGIGLAGADNEQFF. DNA for the CDR3: TGTGCCAGTAGTATGGAAGGGATTGGGCTAGCGGGGGCAGACAATGAGCAGTTCTTC.